This T cell receptor beta chain was found in a study of CD4+ T cells in melanoma. Of note for this clone: The target antigen is unknown.

The protocol was immunoSEQ multiplex PCR, while the TCRdb copy is restricted to in-frame clones and leaves out a portion. The data contain 110,000 to 150,000 clones, about 93% of them singletons. Study-level results: CD8+ T cell, macrophage and B cell function reportedly correlated with neoantigen-specific CD4+ T cells. In melanoma, neoantigen-specific CD4+ T cells reportedly differed in differentiation state.

This TCR derives from a human donor with melanoma.

The CDR3 sequence: CASSIGLRGSTYEQYF. As DNA, the CDR3 is TGTGCCAGCAGCATAGGGTTACGGGGCTCAACCTACGAGCAGTACTTC. The V gene is TRBV11-1, the J gene TRBJ2-7, with D perhaps assigned TRBD1 or TRBD2 (5 bases each). V lost 5 bases and J lost 2, with 19 bases in between. The germline CDR1 and CDR2 sequences are SGHAT and FQDESV (reference sequence). The length of the CDR3 is 16 residues.